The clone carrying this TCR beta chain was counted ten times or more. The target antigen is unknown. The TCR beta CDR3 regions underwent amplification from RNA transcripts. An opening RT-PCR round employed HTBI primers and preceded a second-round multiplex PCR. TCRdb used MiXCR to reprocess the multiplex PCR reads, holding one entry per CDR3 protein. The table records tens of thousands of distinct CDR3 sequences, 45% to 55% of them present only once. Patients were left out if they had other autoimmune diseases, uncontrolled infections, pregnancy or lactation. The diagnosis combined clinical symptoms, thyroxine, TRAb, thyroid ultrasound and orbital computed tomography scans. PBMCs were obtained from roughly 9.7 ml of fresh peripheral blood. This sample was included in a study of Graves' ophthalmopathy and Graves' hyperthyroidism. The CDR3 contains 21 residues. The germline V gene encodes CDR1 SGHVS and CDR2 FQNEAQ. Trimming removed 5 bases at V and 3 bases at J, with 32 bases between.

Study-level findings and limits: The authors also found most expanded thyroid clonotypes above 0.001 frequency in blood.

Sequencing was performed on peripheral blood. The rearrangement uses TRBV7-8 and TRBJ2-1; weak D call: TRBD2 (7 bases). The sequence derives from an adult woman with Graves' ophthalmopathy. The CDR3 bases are TGTGCCAGCAGCCTAAGGGGGGGGAGGGCAACGGCGGGAGTGGGCTACAATGAGCAGTTCTTC. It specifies CASSLRGGRATAGVGYNEQFF. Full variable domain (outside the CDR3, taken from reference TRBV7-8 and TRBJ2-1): GAGVSQSPRYKVAKRGQDVALRCDPISGHVSLFWYQQALGQGPEFLTYFQNEAQLDKSGLPSDRFFAERPEGSVSTLKIQRTQQEDSAVYLCASSLRGGRATAGVGYNEQFFGPGTRLTVL.